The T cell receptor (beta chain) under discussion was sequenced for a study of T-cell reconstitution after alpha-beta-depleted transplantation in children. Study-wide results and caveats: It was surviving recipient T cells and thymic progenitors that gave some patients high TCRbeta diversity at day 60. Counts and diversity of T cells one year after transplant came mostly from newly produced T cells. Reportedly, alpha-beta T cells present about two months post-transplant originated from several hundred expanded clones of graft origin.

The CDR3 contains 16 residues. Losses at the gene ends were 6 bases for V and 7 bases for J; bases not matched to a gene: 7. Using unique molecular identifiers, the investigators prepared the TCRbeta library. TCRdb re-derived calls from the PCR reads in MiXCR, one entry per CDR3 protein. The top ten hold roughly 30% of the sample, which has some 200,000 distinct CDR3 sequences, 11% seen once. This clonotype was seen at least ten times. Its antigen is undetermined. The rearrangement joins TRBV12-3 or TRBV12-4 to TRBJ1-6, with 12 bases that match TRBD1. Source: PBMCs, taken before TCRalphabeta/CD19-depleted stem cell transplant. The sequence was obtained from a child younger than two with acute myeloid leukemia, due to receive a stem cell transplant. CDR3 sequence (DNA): TGTGCCAGCAGCCCCGGGACAGGGGGCAGAAATTCACCCCTCCACTTT. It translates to CASSPGTGGRNSPLHF.